One and the same sample provided the 16 T cell receptor beta chains below, sequenced in a study of CXCR3-negative and CXCR3-positive naive CD8 T cells. Study-wide results and limits: More hydrophobic TRB CDR3s occurred in CXCR3-positive than in CXCR3-negative naive cells.

What these receptors recognize is not known. In preparing the TRB cDNA libraries, 5' RACE with UMI labels was used. TCRdb re-analyzed the 5' RACE reads; it lists each CDR3 protein once, without DNA. This sample's table has more than 75,000 distinct CDR3 sequences. What was sequenced was naive CXCR3+ CD8+ T cells from blood. The subset was: CD45RO-CCR7+CD27+CD95- naive CD8+ T cells expressing CXCR3 (TNR3+). Source of these receptors: a human donor in good health. Some clones in this sample may be carry-over from other donors' samples.

The V and J genes are TRBV9 and TRBJ2-2; the D call of TRBD1 rests on TCRdb alone, since no DNA is present to check it. Per the germline V gene, CDR1 is SGDLS and CDR2 is YYNGEE. The CDR3 has 17 residues. The CDR3 spells CASSVPITGSNTGELFF.

The V and J genes are TRBV12-3 or TRBV12-4 and TRBJ2-2. The CDR3 is 16 residues long. The CDR3 spells CASSPLGLKNTGELFF.

This chain connects TRBV4-3 to TRBJ2-5; TCRdb's D call, TRBD1, is unchecked because there is no DNA. The germline CDR1 and CDR2 sequences are LGHNA and YSLEER. This CDR3 comprises 17 residues. CDR3 sequence: CASSQEVPGVGWETQYF.

CDR3 sequence reads: CATSGTQSSYEQYF. V is TRBV7-9 and J is TRBJ2-7; TCRdb lists TRBD1, though no DNA is available to test this call. Per the germline V gene, CDR1 is SEHNR and CDR2 is FQNEAQ (reference sequence). The CDR3 is made up of 14 amino acids.

This chain connects TRBV28 to TRBJ2-7. Germline V lookup: CDR1 MDHEN, CDR2 SYDVKM. The CDR3 is 11 amino acids. The CDR3 loop reads CASSLADEQYF.

V and J are TRBV27 and TRBJ2-1; with no DNA, the TCRdb D assignment of TRBD1 cannot be verified. The CDR3 consists of 16 residues. CDR1 is MNHEY and CDR2 is SMNVEV in the germline V gene (reference sequence). The CDR3 is CASSLLGTGGLYEQFF.

The chain recombines TRBV28 with TRBJ2-2; the TRBD2 assignment by TCRdb is unverifiable without DNA. The CDR3 totals 16 residues. CDR1 and CDR2 from the germline V gene are MDHEN and SYDVKM. CDR3 protein: CASSLPGTSFTGELFF. The variable domain in full, with the rest retrieved from reference TRBV28 and TRBJ2-2, is DVKVTQSSRYLVKRTGEKVFLECVQDMDHENMFWYRQDPGLGLRLIYFSYDVKMKEKGDIPEGYSVSREKKERFSLILESASTNQTSMYLCASSLPGTSFTGELFFGEGSRLTVL.

The chain combines TRBV5-6 with TRBJ2-2. Germline assignment: CDR1 SGHDT and CDR2 YYEEEE. This CDR3 is 14 amino acids long. The CDR3 loop is CASSLMGWAGELFF.

The chain is built from TRBV9 and TRBJ2-1; TCRdb proposes TRBD1, but this gene call is untestable without DNA. CDR3 length: 16 residues. Germline V gives CDR1 SGDLS, CDR2 YYNGEE. The chain's CDR3 is CASSAPMGISYNEQFF.

The J gene is TRBJ1-5, the V gene TRBV28; without DNA, the TCRdb call of TRBD1 cannot be checked. This CDR3 has 15 amino acids. Germline V gene data show CDR1 as MDHEN and CDR2 as SYDVKM. CDR3 sequence: CASSGHRGINQPQHF.

The V and J genes are TRBV19 and TRBJ2-7; TCRdb picks TRBD1, but there is no DNA to check that call. The CDR3 is 15 amino acids. The germline gives CDR1 LNHDA, CDR2 SQIVND (reference sequence). The CDR3 spells CASSSYRAKDYEQYF.

V usage is TRBV5-5 and J usage is TRBJ2-1; without DNA, the TCRdb call of TRBD2 cannot be checked. CDR1 is SGHKS and CDR2 is YYEKEE in the germline V gene (reference sequence). The CDR3 is 15 amino acids. The CDR3 sequence: CASSLELARYNEQFF.

The chain recombines TRBV7-9 with TRBJ1-1; the TCRdb D gene call, TRBD1, has no DNA to confirm it. This CDR3 has 14 residues. Germline assignment: CDR1 SEHNR and CDR2 FQNEAQ (reference sequence). The CDR3 region is CASSLALGADEAFF.

The chain is built from TRBV29-1 and TRBJ2-7; TCRdb reports TRBD2, a call that lacks DNA to check it against. The CDR3 has 11 amino acids. The germline V gene encodes CDR1 SQVTM and CDR2 ANQGSEA. The CDR3 here is CSALVFYEQYF.

The chain carries TRBV28 and TRBJ1-4; absent DNA, TCRdb's TRBD1 call cannot be checked. There are 16 residues in the CDR3. Per the germline V gene, CDR1 is MDHEN and CDR2 is SYDVKM. CDR3 residues: CSSSLARGFTNEKLFF. The variable domain in full, completed from reference TRBV28 and TRBJ1-4, reads DVKVTQSSRYLVKRTGEKVFLECVQDMDHENMFWYRQDPGLGLRLIYFSYDVKMKEKGDIPEGYSVSREKKERFSLILESASTNQTSMYLCSSSLARGFTNEKLFFGSGTQLSVL.

This chain links TRBV4-1 with TRBJ1-6. From germline, CDR1 is MGHRA and CDR2 YSYEKL. The CDR3 length is 16 residues. The CDR3 is CASSHPQEGRYSPLHF.